Listed below are T cell receptor beta chains from one sample, sequenced in a study of blood T cell repertoires in COVID-19. Some clones are missing from TCRdb's copy, which holds only in-frame ones; the method was immunoSEQ multiplex PCR. The data contain about 120,000 clones, 70% to 90% of them singletons. The sequencing sample was made of peripheral blood. These receptors came from a man aged 55 to 69 with acute or convalescent COVID-19. Each CDR3 is given with its conserved first and last residue. D genes are given only for firm matches. Size is stated for part of the rows, as once, few or many counts, or as a class when the clone is expanded.

clone size	V gene	J gene	D gene	CDR3 DNA	CDR3 protein
.	TRBV11-2	TRBJ1-2	.	TGTGCCAGCAGCTCACCGGGATACACCTTC	CASSSPGYTF
.	TRBV7-7	TRBJ2-7	TRBD1	TGTGCCAGCAGCCCCGGGACAGGGGTTTACGAGCAGTACTTC	CASSPGTGVYEQYF
.	TRBV7-2	TRBJ1-2	.	TGTGCCAGCAGCAAAAACTCCGGGTGGGATGGCTACACCTTC	CASSKNSGWDGYTF
.	TRBV4-1	TRBJ2-7	TRBD1	TGCGCCAGCAGCCAACCGGGACAGAACTACGAGCAGTACTTC	CASSQPGQNYEQYF
.	TRBV6-5	TRBJ1-5	.	TGTGCCAGCAGAGGACAGCCGAGCAATCAGCCCCAGCATTTT	CASRGQPSNQPQHF
.	TRBV3-1/TRBV3-2	TRBJ2-7	.	TGTGCCAGCAGCCAAGGTCCGTCCGAGCAGTACTTC	CASSQGPSEQYF
.	TRBV28	TRBJ1-6	.	TGTGCCAGCAGTTTAGACCGAGGATCACCCCTCCACTTT	CASSLDRGSPLHF
.	TRBV7-6	TRBJ2-7	TRBD1	TGTGCCAGCAGCGCGGGGACAGGGGGGAACGAGCAGTACTTC	CASSAGTGGNEQYF
.	TRBV6-6	TRBJ2-5	.	TGTGCCAGCAGTTATGGGCATGGAGAGACCCAGTACTTC	CASSYGHGETQYF
.	TRBV28	TRBJ2-3	TRBD2	TGTGCCAGCAGCGCCTCCCTGGGGACTAGCGGGAGTGATACGCAGTATTTT	CASSASLGTSGSDTQYF
once	TRBV4-1	TRBJ1-4	TRBD1	TGCGCCAGCAGCCAAGGCAGGGGACAGGCAAATGAAAAACTGTTTTTT	CASSQGRGQANEKLFF
.	TRBV21-1	TRBJ1-5	.	TGTGCCAGCAGCAAAGTCGCGGACTATAGCAATCAGCCCCAGCATTTT	CASSKVADYSNQPQHF
.	TRBV3-1/TRBV3-2	TRBJ2-3	TRBD2	TGTGCCAGCAGCCGCGGCCTACTAGCGGGGGTCTCGGGAGATACGCAGTATTTT	CASSRGLLAGVSGDTQYF
.	TRBV9	TRBJ1-6	TRBD1	TGTGCCAGCAGCCCCCCGGGACAGTATAATTCACCCCTCCACTTT	CASSPPGQYNSPLHF
.	TRBV19	TRBJ2-6	TRBD1	TGTGCCAGTAGTATAGGTGGGACAGGAGACTCTGGGGCCAACGTCCTGACTTTC	CASSIGGTGDSGANVLTF
.	TRBV5-4	TRBJ2-5	.	TGTGCCAGCAGCTTGGGACACCTCCAAGAGACCCAGTACTTC	CASSLGHLQETQYF
.	TRBV20-1	TRBJ1-1	.	TGCAGTGCTAGTATGGCAAGGGGGGGAACTGAAGCTTTCTTT	CSASMARGGTEAFF
.	TRBV19	TRBJ2-7	TRBD1	TGTGCCAGTAGTATGCGTCATTTTGGGACAGGGGGCGTCGAGCAGTACTTC	CASSMRHFGTGGVEQYF
.	TRBV7-2	TRBJ2-7	.	TGTGCCAGCAGCTCGCCCACCGGGAGACGGTACGAGCAGTACTTC	CASSSPTGRRYEQYF
.	TRBV28	TRBJ1-4	TRBD1	TGTGCCAGCAGTTCTCGGACAGGGGTCGGTGAAAAACTGTTTTTT	CASSSRTGVGEKLFF
.	TRBV9	TRBJ2-6	TRBD1	TGTGCCAGCAGCCCTACAGGGGGCGGCGTCCTGACTTTC	CASSPTGGGVLTF
many	TRBV11-2	TRBJ1-1	TRBD1	TGTGCCAGCAGCTCTACTACAGGGGGCACTGAAGCTTTCTTT	CASSSTTGGTEAFF
.	TRBV7-9	TRBJ2-7	TRBD2	TGTGCCAGCAGCTCCTATACTCTAGCGGGAGGGGGCTACGAGCAGTACTTC	CASSSYTLAGGGYEQYF
.	TRBV28	TRBJ1-6	.	TGTGCCAGCAACACAGGGCTTAATTCACCCCTCCACTTT	CASNTGLNSPLHF
.	TRBV6-2/TRBV6-3	TRBJ2-1	.	TGTGCCAGCAGTTACGCGGGTGAGCAGTTCTTC	CASSYAGEQFF
.	TRBV7-2	TRBJ1-1	.	TGTGCCAGCAGCTTAGAGGGGGGGGCCTTCCGTGAAGCTTTCTTT	CASSLEGGAFREAFF
.	TRBV2	TRBJ2-3	.	TGTGCCAGCAATTGGGGGGGCACAGATACGCAGTATTTT	CASNWGGTDTQYF
.	TRBV5-1	TRBJ1-2	TRBD1	TGCGCCAGCAGCTGGGGGACAGGGCCCTATGGCTACACCTTC	CASSWGTGPYGYTF
.	TRBV7-8	TRBJ2-1	.	TGTGCCAGCAGCTGGACCCTAAGCGGCACTACCTACAATGAGCAGTTCTTC	CASSWTLSGTTYNEQFF
.	TRBV27	TRBJ2-7	.	TGTGCCAGCAGAGGTTACCTTGGGCAAAGCTCCTACGAGCAGTACTTC	CASRGYLGQSSYEQYF
.	TRBV28	TRBJ1-1	.	TGTGCCAGCAGTTTGCAGGACAGTGAAGCTTTCTTT	CASSLQDSEAFF
.	TRBV5-1	TRBJ2-2	.	TGCGCCAGCAGCGGAGGACTTCGCGCGAACACCGGGGAGCTGTTTTTT	CASSGGLRANTGELFF
.	TRBV7-8	TRBJ2-3	TRBD2	TGTGCCAGCAGCCTACTAGCGGGAGTAGTGGATACGCAGTATTTT	CASSLLAGVVDTQYF
.	TRBV27	TRBJ1-5	.	TGTGCCAGTCACCCCTCAGGGAGGTATAGCAATCAGCCCCAGCATTTT	CASHPSGRYSNQPQHF
.	TRBV7-3	TRBJ2-7	.	TGTGCCAGCAGCTTAACGGGGAGCTCCTACGAGCAGTACTTC	CASSLTGSSYEQYF
.	TRBV9	TRBJ1-1	TRBD1	TGTGCCAGCAGCGGAAGACAGGGGACTGAAGCTTTCTTT	CASSGRQGTEAFF
.	TRBV14	TRBJ2-1	TRBD2	TGTGCCAGCAGCCTAGGTGCGGGAGGGCCGAATGAGCAGTTCTTC	CASSLGAGGPNEQFF
.	TRBV9	TRBJ1-2	TRBD1	TGTGCCAGCAGCCCCGGGACTCCGGGACAGGGGTACAGGGGCTACACCTTC	CASSPGTPGQGYRGYTF
.	TRBV10-3	TRBJ1-5	.	TGTGCCATCAGTGAATGGAGGGATAGCAATCAGCCCCAGCATTTT	CAISEWRDSNQPQHF